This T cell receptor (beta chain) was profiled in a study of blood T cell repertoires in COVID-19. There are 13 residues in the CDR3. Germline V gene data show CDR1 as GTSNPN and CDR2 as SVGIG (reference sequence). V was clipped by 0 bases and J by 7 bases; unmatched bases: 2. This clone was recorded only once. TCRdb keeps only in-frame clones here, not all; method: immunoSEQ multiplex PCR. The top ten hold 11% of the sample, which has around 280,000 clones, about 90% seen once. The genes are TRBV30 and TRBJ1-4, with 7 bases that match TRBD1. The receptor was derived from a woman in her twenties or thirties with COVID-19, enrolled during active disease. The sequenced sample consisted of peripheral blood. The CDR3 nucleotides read TGTGCCTGGAGTGTTACAGGGGTTGAAAAACTGTTTTTT. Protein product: CAWSVTGVEKLFF.